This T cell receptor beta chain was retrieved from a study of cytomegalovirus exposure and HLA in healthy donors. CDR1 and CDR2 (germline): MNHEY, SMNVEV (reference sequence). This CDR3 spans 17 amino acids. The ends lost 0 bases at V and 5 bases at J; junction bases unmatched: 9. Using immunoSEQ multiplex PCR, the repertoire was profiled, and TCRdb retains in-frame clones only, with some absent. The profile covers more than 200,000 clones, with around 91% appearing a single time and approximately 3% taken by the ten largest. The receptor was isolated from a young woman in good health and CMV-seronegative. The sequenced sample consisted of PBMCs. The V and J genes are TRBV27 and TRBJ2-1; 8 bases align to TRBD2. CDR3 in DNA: TGTGCCAGCAGTTTATCGTTATACGGGAGGGCGAACAATGAGCAGTTCTTC. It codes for CASSLSLYGRANNEQFF.